This T cell receptor (beta chain) is from a study of identical twins. Study results and caveats: Models underestimated how often monozygotic twins shared out-of-frame TCR alpha.

The CDR3 is 13 amino acids. Germline CDR1 reads SGHRS; CDR2 reads YFSETQ. V shed 4 bases and J shed 4 bases, with 9 bases lying between them. This clonotype occurred a few times. Its cognate antigen is unknown. TCRdb analysed the 5' RACE reads with MiXCR anew, one entry per CDR3 protein. This sample has approximately 500,000 distinct CDR3 sequences, with around 24% found just once. This same sample was also part of a study on T cells expressing NK-cell markers. From that second work: Sorted CD3+CD56+NKG2C+, CD3+CD56+NKG2C- and CD3+CD56-NKG2C+ T cells supplied TCR beta repertoires.

The receptor was derived from a woman under 30 in good health. Sequencing input: CD4+ T cells sorted from blood. This chain joins TRBV5-1 and TRBJ1-5; tentative D call: TRBD1 (5 bases). CDR3 amino acids: CASSGGGNQPQHF. The CDR3 coding sequence is TGCGCCAGCAGCGGGGGTGGGAATCAGCCCCAGCATTTT.